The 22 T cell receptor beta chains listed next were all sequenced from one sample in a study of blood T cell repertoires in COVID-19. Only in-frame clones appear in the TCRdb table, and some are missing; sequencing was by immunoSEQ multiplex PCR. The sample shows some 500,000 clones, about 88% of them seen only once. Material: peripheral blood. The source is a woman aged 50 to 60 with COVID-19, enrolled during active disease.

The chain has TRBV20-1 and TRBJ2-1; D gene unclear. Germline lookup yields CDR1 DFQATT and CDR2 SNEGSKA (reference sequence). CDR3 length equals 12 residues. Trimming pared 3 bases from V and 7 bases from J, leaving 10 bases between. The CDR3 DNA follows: TGCAGTGCTAGTGCAGGTTGGAATGAGCAGTTCTTC. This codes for CSASAGWNEQFF.

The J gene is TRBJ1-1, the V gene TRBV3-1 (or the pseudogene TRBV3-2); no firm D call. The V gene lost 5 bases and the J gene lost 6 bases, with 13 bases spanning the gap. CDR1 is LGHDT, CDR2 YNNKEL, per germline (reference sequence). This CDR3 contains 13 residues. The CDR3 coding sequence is TGTGCCAGCAGCGACGGTCTGCGGTCTGAAGCTTTCTTT. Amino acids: CASSDGLRSEAFF.

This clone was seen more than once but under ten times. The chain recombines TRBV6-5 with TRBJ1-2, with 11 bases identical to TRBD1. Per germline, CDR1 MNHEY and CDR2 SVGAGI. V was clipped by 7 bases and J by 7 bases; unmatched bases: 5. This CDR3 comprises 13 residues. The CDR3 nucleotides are TGTGCCAGCACCCGGACAGGGGGCGGTGGCTACACCTTC. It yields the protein CASTRTGGGGYTF.

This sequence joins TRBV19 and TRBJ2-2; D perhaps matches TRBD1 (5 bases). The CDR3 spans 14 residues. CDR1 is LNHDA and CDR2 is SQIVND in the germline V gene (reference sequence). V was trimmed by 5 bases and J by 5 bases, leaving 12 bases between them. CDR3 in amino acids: CASSPQGGTGELFF. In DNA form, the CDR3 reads TGTGCCAGTAGTCCCCAGGGTGGTACCGGGGAGCTGTTTTTT.

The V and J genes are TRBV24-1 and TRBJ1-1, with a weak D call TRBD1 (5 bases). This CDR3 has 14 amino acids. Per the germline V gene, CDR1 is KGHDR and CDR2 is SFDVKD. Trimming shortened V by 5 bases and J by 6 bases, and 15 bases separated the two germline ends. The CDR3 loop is CATSGGGRKPEAFF. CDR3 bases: TGTGCCACCAGTGGCGGGGGACGGAAGCCTGAAGCTTTCTTT.

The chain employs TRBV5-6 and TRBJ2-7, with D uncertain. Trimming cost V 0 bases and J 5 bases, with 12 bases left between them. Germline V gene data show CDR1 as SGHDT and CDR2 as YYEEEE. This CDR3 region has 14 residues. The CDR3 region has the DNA TGTGCCAGCAGCTTGGCTCTAGGATCAGACGAGCAGTACTTC. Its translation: CASSLALGSDEQYF.

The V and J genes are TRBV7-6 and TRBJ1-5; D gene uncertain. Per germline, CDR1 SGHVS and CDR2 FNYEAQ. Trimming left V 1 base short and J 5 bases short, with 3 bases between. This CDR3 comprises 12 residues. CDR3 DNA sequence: TGTGCCAGCAGCTTAGGCGATCAGCCCCAGCATTTT. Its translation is CASSLGDQPQHF.

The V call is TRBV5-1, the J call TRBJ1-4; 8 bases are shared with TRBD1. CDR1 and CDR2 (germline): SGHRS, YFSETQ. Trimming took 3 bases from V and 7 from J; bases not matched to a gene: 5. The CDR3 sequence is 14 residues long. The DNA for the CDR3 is TGCGCCAGCAGCTCAGGGGGCGGGAGTGAAAAACTGTTTTTT. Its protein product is CASSSGGGSEKLFF.

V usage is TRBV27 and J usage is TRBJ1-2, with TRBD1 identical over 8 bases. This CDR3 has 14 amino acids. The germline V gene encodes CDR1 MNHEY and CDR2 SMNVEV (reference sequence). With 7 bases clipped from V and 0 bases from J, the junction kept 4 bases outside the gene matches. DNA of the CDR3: TGTGCCAGCAAAAAGACAGGGGCTAACTATGGCTACACCTTC. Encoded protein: CASKKTGANYGYTF.

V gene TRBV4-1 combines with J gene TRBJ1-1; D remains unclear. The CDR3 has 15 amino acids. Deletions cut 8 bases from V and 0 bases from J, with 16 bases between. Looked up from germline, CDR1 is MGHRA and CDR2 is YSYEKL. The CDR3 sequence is CASPSGKNMNTEAFF. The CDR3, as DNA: TGCGCCAGCCCCTCGGGGAAAAACATGAACACTGAAGCTTTCTTT.

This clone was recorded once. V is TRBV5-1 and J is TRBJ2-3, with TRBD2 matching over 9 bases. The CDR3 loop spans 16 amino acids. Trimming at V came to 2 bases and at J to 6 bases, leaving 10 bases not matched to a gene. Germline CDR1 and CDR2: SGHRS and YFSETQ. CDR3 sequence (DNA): TGCGCCAGCAGCTTACGCCCCGCGGGGGGGCTGGATACGCAGTATTTT. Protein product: CASSLRPAGGLDTQYF. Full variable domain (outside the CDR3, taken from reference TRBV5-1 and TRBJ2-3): KAGVTQTPRYLIKTRGQQVTLSCSPISGHRSVSWYQQTPGQGLQFLFEYFSETQRNKGNFPGRFSGRQFSNSRSEMNVSTLELGDSALYLCASSLRPAGGLDTQYFGPGTRLTVL.

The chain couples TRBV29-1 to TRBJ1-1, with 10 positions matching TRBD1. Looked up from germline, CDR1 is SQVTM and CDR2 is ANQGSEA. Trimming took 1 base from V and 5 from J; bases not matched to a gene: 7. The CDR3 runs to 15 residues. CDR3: CSVEVSRDRGTEAFF. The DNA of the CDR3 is TGCAGCGTTGAAGTTTCCCGGGACAGGGGTACTGAAGCTTTCTTT.

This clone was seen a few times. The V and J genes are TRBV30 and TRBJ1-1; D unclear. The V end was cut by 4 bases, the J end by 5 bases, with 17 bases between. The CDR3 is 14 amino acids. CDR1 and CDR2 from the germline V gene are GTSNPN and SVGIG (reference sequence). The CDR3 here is CAWTREGRVTEAFF. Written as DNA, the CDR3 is TGTGCCTGGACTCGGGAGGGAAGAGTAACTGAAGCTTTCTTT.

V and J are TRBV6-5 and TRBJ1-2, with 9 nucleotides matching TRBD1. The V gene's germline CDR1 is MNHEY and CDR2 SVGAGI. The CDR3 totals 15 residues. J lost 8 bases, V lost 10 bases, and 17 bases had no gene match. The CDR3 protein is CATGDFGTGKNGYTF. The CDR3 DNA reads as TGTGCCACCGGCGATTTTGGGACAGGGAAGAACGGCTACACCTTC.

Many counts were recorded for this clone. The CDR3 bases are TGCGCCAGCAGCTATCCAGGGATTACGAACACCGGGGAGCTGTTTTTT. This translates into CASSYPGITNTGELFF. The J gene is TRBJ2-2, the V gene TRBV4-1; D is possibly TRBD1 (5 bases). CDR1 is MGHRA, CDR2 YSYEKL, per germline. The CDR3 sequence is 16 residues long. V lost 5 bases, J lost 0 bases, and 13 bases lay in between.

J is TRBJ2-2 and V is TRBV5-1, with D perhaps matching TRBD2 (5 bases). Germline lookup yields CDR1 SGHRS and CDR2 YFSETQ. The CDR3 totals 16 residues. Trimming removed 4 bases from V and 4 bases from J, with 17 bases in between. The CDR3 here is CASSTFGGTATGELFF. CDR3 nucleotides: TGCGCCAGCAGCACCTTCGGAGGAACAGCCACCGGGGAGCTGTTTTTT. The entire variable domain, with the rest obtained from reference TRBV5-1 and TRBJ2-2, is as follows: KAGVTQTPRYLIKTRGQQVTLSCSPISGHRSVSWYQQTPGQGLQFLFEYFSETQRNKGNFPGRFSGRQFSNSRSEMNVSTLELGDSALYLCASSTFGGTATGELFFGEGSRLTVL.

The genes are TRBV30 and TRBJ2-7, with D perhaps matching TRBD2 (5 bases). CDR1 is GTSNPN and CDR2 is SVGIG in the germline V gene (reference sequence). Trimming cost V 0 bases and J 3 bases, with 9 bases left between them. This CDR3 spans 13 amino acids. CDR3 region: CAWSVQLGYEQYF. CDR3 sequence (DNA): TGTGCCTGGAGTGTACAACTAGGCTACGAGCAGTACTTC.

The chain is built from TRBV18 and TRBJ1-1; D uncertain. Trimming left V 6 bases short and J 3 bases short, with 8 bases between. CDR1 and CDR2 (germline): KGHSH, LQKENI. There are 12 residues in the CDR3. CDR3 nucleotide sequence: TGTGCCAGCTCCTTAGGAGACACTGAAGCTTTCTTT. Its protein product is CASSLGDTEAFF.

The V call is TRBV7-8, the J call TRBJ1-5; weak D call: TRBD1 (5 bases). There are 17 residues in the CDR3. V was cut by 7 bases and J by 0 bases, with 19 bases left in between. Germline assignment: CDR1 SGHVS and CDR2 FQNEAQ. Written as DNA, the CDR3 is TGTGCCAGCACCCCCCGGGACTTGGGGTATAGCAATCAGCCCCAGCATTTT. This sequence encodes CASTPRDLGYSNQPQHF.

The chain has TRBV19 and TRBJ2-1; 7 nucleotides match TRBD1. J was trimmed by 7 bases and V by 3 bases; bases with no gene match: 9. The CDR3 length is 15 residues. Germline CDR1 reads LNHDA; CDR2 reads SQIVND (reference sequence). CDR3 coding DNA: TGTGCCAGTAGTATTATGTCGACAGGGAGAAATGAGCAGTTCTTC. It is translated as CASSIMSTGRNEQFF.

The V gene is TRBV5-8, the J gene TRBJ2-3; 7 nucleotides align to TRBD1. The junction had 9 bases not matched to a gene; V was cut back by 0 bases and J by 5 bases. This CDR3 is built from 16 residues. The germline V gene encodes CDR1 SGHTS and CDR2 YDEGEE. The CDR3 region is CASSLARQGLGDTQYF. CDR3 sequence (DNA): TGTGCCAGCAGCTTGGCCCGACAGGGTTTAGGAGATACGCAGTATTTT.

CDR3 amino acids: CASSPPGTGELFF. As DNA, the CDR3 is TGTGCCAGCAGCCCCCCGGGCACCGGGGAGCTGTTTTTT. V and J are TRBV7-3 and TRBJ2-2; the D is unclear. The CDR3 loop spans 13 amino acids. Germline lookup yields CDR1 SGHTA and CDR2 FQGTGA. V dropped 5 bases and J dropped 4 bases, with 8 bases sitting between them.